This TCR beta chain was recorded in a study of CD8 T cells in Susac syndrome (dated by TCRdb to the late 2010s). A note on the overall study: Repertoire sequencing was used to test whether CD8+ T cell activation and differentiation in Susac syndrome was antigen driven. The clonality of the CD8+ T cell repertoire was compared across 11 to 12 healthy donors, roughly 14 Susac syndrome patients and under 17 multiple sclerosis patients.

Peripheral blood CD8+ and CD4+ T cells from healthy donors, Susac syndrome patients and multiple sclerosis patients were profiled using high-throughput TCR beta sequencing. Multiple sclerosis controls were treatment-naive patients with stable or active relapsing-remitting disease fulfilling revised McDonald criteria. Bulk CD8+ and CD4+ T cells were purified by magnetic negative isolation, whereas CD8+ TEMRA cells were enriched by FACS. Blood was collected in EDTA tubes and processed within 24 hours, with PBMCs isolated through density gradient centrifugation. PBMCs intended for TCR sequencing were cryopreserved in liquid nitrogen and thawed later in a water bath at 37 degrees C. The sorted or isolated CD4+, CD8+ and CD8+ TEMRA cells reached a purity of at least 90%. The study at large found these results: The number of individuals in the TCR sequencing and HLA analysis was recognized as being relatively small.

As encoded in the germline V gene, CDR1 is SQVTM while CDR2 is ANQGSEA. After removal of 7 bases from V and 5 bases from J, the junction retains 13 bases not matched to a gene. Counted from cysteine to phenylalanine, this CDR3 has 15 amino acids. The only DNA kept is the CDR3, 45 bases in frame from the first base. This clonotype was observed a handful of times. Its antigen has not been determined. No base qualities exist here, and no much larger clone lies one base off it. RNA was extracted with the RNeasy kit and roughly 0.45 to 1 ug was reverse transcribed using random hexamers. The immunoSEQ multiplex PCR assay, covering 54 Vbeta and 13 Jbeta segments, was used to amplify TCR beta CDR3 regions. PCR amplification bias was corrected by using a synthetic template baseline for primer optimization and computational correction. The authors' pipeline ran thus. Reads were annotated to V, D and J genes per IMGT and analyzed with immunoSEQ Analyzer, keeping only productive sequences. To calculate clonality, Shannon entropy was normalized by log2 of the number of productive unique sequences and then subtracted from one. For each patient and control, public and private clones were evaluated within the 100 most prevalent clones. A clone was defined as Susac-specific if it was absent from the healthy and MS cohorts, from roughly 990 published viral clones and from other ImmuneACCESS disease sequences. The raw public reads went through TCRdb reprocessing: fastp at Q25, MiXCR clone calling, in-frame beta chains kept. Every distinct CDR3 protein forms one entry, paired with its most common genes and DNA. The V and J calls and clone size are TCRdb's, not the authors'. The table for this sample lists about 300,000 distinct CDR3 sequences; 65% to 90% of them were counted only once. The biggest ten clones account for 0.2% to 0.25% of the sample.

The rearrangement combines TRBV29-1 with TRBJ2-5; 10 middle bases align to TRBD1. The sequenced sample consisted of CD8+ T cells from PBMCs. This TCR was sampled from a human donor with multiple sclerosis. The CDR3 amino acid sequence is: CSAGQGGVTGETQYF. The nucleotide sequence reads TGCAGCGCTGGACAGGGGGGTGTAACAGGGGAGACCCAGTACTTC. Joined to the reference TRBV29-1 and TRBJ2-5 proteins, this CDR3 gives the full variable domain: SAVISQKPSRDICQRGTSLTIQCQVDSQVTMMFWYRQQPGQSLTLIATANQGSEATYESGFVIDKFPISRPNLTFSTLTVSNMSPEDSSIYLCSAGQGGVTGETQYFGPGTRLLVL.